Each of the 24 T cell receptor beta chains below was sequenced from the same sample in a study of CD8 T cells in ankylosing spondylitis. A single record per CDR3 protein comes from TCRdb applying MiXCR to the 5' RACE reads. The sample lists 750,000 to 850,000 distinct CDR3 sequences; approximately 12% were seen once. Their target antigens are unknown. Findings and caveats of the study: Ankylosing spondylitis blood appeared to carry a characteristic TCR beta motif of several highly homologous variants.

The material sequenced was blood, either unsorted or a sorted T cell fraction (not recorded which). The receptors originated from a male donor with ankylosing spondylitis.

The gene calls are TRBV20-1 and TRBJ2-3, with D hard to call. The CDR3 sequence is 15 residues long. The V end lost 4 bases, the J end lost 0 bases, and 14 bases lay between the germline ends. The germline gives CDR1 DFQATT, CDR2 SNEGSKA (reference sequence). CDR3 DNA sequence: TGCAGTGCTACCCCCGTCGAAGGGAGCACAGATACGCAGTATTTT. Translation gives CSATPVEGSTDTQYF.

This clonotype was seen repeatedly, ten times or more. This chain links TRBV15 with TRBJ1-6; 8 nucleotides align to TRBD1. After removal of 1 base from V and 4 bases from J, the junction contained 6 bases not matched to a gene. Per germline, CDR1 LNHNV and CDR2 YYDKDF (reference sequence). The CDR3 totals 17 residues. The CDR3 nucleotides are TGTGCCACCAGCAGAGTAACAGGGGGTACTTATAATTCACCCCTCCACTTT. The encoded protein is CATSRVTGGTYNSPLHF. The entire variable domain, with the rest obtained from reference TRBV15 and TRBJ1-6, is as follows: DAMVIQNPRYQVTQFGKPVTLSCSQTLNHNVMYWYQQKSSQAPKLLFHYYDKDFNNEADTPDNFQSRRPNTSFCFLDIRSPGLGDTAMYLCATSRVTGGTYNSPLHFGNGTRLTVT.

The chain combines TRBV20-1 with TRBJ1-5, with 7 bases matching TRBD1. The V gene end was trimmed by 7 bases and the J gene end by 5 bases; junction bases not matched to a gene: 14. Germline CDR1 and CDR2: DFQATT and SNEGSKA (reference sequence). This CDR3 contains 15 residues. CDR3 sequence: CSDSDREALDQPQHF. In DNA form, the CDR3 reads TGCAGTGACTCAGACAGGGAGGCTCTAGATCAGCCCCAGCATTTT.

This clonotype was seen more than once but under ten times. V gene TRBV7-9 combines with J gene TRBJ1-2; the D gene is possibly TRBD1 (6 bases). The germline V gene encodes CDR1 SEHNR and CDR2 FQNEAQ (reference sequence). V was shortened by 5 bases and J by 4 bases, with 17 bases between the two germline ends. The CDR3 has 15 residues. CDR3 sequence reads: CASSPNPGTIYGYTF. The CDR3 DNA sequence: TGTGCCAGCAGCCCTAATCCAGGGACAATCTATGGCTACACCTTC. The whole variable domain, filled in from reference TRBV7-9 and TRBJ1-2, reads DTGVSQNPRHKITKRGQNVTFRCDPISEHNRLYWYRQTLGQGPEFLTYFQNEAQLEKSRLLSDRFSAERPKGSFSTLEIQRTEQGDSAMYLCASSPNPGTIYGYTFGSGTRLTVV.

This chain connects TRBV5-1 to TRBJ2-1; 10 bases are a match to TRBD2. CDR3 length equals 16 residues. The ends lost 4 bases at V and 8 bases at J; junction bases unmatched: 12. Germline V gives CDR1 SGHRS, CDR2 YFSETQ. The CDR3 nucleotides read TGCGCCAGCAGCGCCTACAGCGGGGGGGGGTTTGATGAGCAGTTCTTC. It codes for CASSAYSGGGFDEQFF.

This clonotype has only a few counts. CDR3 protein: CSARDRTAAYEQYF. The DNA for the CDR3 is TGCAGTGCTAGAGATCGGACGGCAGCCTACGAGCAGTACTTC. The V gene is TRBV20-1, the J gene TRBJ2-7; D is undetermined. Germline CDR1 reads DFQATT; CDR2 reads SNEGSKA (reference sequence). The V and J ends lost 0 bases and 2 bases respectively, with 11 bases between them. This CDR3 comprises 14 residues.

V and J are TRBV2 and TRBJ2-1; D unresolved. Trimming took 8 bases from V and 9 from J, leaving 11 bases between them. CDR1 is SNHLY and CDR2 is FYNNEI in the germline V gene. The CDR3 covers 11 residues. The CDR3 region is CASGKGGEQFF. The CDR3 DNA reads TGTGCCAGCGGAAAGGGTGGTGAGCAGTTCTTC.

There are a few counts of this clonotype. J is TRBJ1-1 and V is TRBV20-1, with 9 bases lining up with TRBD1. The CDR3 consists of 15 residues. Per the germline V gene, CDR1 is DFQATT and CDR2 is SNEGSKA (reference sequence). With V trimmed by 5 bases and J by 1 base, 8 bases remained unmatched. CDR3 region: CSAPQPDRGNTEAFF. The CDR3 DNA reads TGCAGTGCTCCCCAACCGGACAGGGGGAACACTGAAGCTTTCTTT.

This clonotype was counted only a few times. The rearrangement links TRBV20-1 to TRBJ2-6; D remains unclear. The CDR3 totals 15 residues. Germline lookup yields CDR1 DFQATT and CDR2 SNEGSKA (reference sequence). V lost 1 base to trimming and J lost 1 base, with 8 bases between them. The CDR3 nucleotides are TGCAGTGCTAGAGTCCCCCCTTCTGGGGCCAACGTCCTGACTTTC. Its protein product is CSARVPPSGANVLTF.

This clonotype was recorded many times. The chain is built from TRBV29-1 and TRBJ1-1, with D hard to call. The CDR3 extends over 14 amino acids. Germline-derived CDR1 and CDR2 are SQVTM and ANQGSEA. V lost 5 bases and J 1 base, leaving 14 bases between the germline ends. CDR3 bases: TGCAGCGTTCTCACGGGAACTTGGAACACTGAAGCTTTCTTT. Amino acids: CSVLTGTWNTEAFF. Looking up the rest from reference TRBV29-1 and TRBJ1-1 gives the full variable domain: SAVISQKPSRDICQRGTSLTIQCQVDSQVTMMFWYRQQPGQSLTLIATANQGSEATYESGFVIDKFPISRPNLTFSTLTVSNMSPEDSSIYLCSVLTGTWNTEAFFGQGTRLTVV.

Many counts were recorded for this clonotype. This CDR3 is CATSEPAGSQETQYF. CDR3 coding DNA: TGTGCCACCAGTGAGCCAGCGGGATCCCAAGAGACCCAGTACTTC. The V call is TRBV24-1, the J call TRBJ2-5; 7 bases line up with TRBD2. The ends lost 4 bases at V and 1 base at J; junction bases unmatched: 5. Germline V gene data show CDR1 as KGHDR and CDR2 as SFDVKD. The CDR3 sequence is 15 residues long.

This clonotype has a count of ten or more. The V gene is TRBV29-1, the J gene TRBJ2-7; no clear D gene. The CDR3 extends over 12 amino acids. Germline V lookup: CDR1 SQVTM, CDR2 ANQGSEA. Deletions cut 4 bases from V and 0 bases from J, with 7 bases between. The CDR3 spells CSVAATSYEQYF. CDR3 DNA sequence: TGCAGCGTTGCTGCTACCTCCTACGAGCAGTACTTC.

This chain uses TRBV20-1 with TRBJ2-3, with D possibly matching TRBD2 (5 bases). CDR1 and CDR2 from the germline V gene are DFQATT and SNEGSKA (reference sequence). The CDR3 consists of 19 residues. Trimming took 1 base from V and 4 from J, leaving 27 bases between them. CDR3 sequence: CSARGHKTIPGGLSDTQYF. For the CDR3, the DNA is TGCAGTGCTAGAGGACATAAGACGATCCCCGGCGGGTTATCAGATACGCAGTATTTT.

This chain connects TRBV6-6 to TRBJ1-2, with a weak D call TRBD1 (5 bases). The V end was cut by 1 base, the J end by 8 bases, with 11 bases between. Germline loops: CDR1 MNHNY, CDR2 SVGAGI (reference sequence). The CDR3 has 13 amino acids. CDR3: CASSYFLGEGYTF. The CDR3 region has the DNA TGTGCCAGCAGTTACTTCCTGGGGGAAGGCTACACCTTC.

This clonotype was recorded a few times. The V gene is TRBV12-3 or TRBV12-4, the J gene TRBJ1-1, with D possibly TRBD1 on 6 matching bases. This CDR3 is 13 amino acids long. V was cut by 5 bases and J by 3 bases, with 10 bases left in between. CDR3 nucleotide sequence: TGTGCCAGCAGTGTAAGACAGGACACTGAAGCTTTCTTT. Protein product: CASSVRQDTEAFF.

There are a few counts of this clonotype. The chain links TRBV4-3 to TRBJ1-6; D uncertain. Germline V gene sequence: CDR1 LGHNA, CDR2 YSLEER. This CDR3 has 15 amino acids. The V gene lost 0 bases and the J gene lost 6 bases, with 9 bases spanning the gap. The CDR3 loop is CASSQEPQPNSPLHF. CDR3 coding DNA: TGCGCCAGCAGCCAAGAACCACAACCTAATTCACCCCTCCACTTT.

This clonotype came up a few times. This chain uses TRBV20-1 with TRBJ2-3, with no clear D. The V end lost 3 bases, the J end lost 8 bases, and 15 bases lay between the germline ends. Germline V lookup: CDR1 DFQATT, CDR2 SNEGSKA (reference sequence). The length of the CDR3 is 13 residues. The CDR3 DNA reads TGCAGTGCTAGCGGTTCATGGATAGGTACGCAGTATTTT. It translates to CSASGSWIGTQYF.

In its sample, this clonotype was seen a few times. This chain connects TRBV20-1 to TRBJ2-2; D may be TRBD2 (7 bases). The CDR3 has 14 residues. V gave up 5 bases and J gave up 4 bases, with 14 bases separating them. In germline, CDR1 is DFQATT, CDR2 SNEGSKA (reference sequence). The chain's CDR3 is CSAVAGAITGELFF. Written as DNA, the CDR3 is TGCAGTGCTGTGGCGGGGGCGATCACCGGGGAGCTGTTTTTT.

This clonotype was recorded a few times. The V call is TRBV5-6, the J call TRBJ2-3; TRBD2 agrees at 7 bases. The CDR3 covers 14 residues. The germline CDR1 and CDR2 sequences are SGHDT and YYEEEE. The V segment lost 0 bases and the J segment 6 bases; nucleotides outside the gene matches: 4. CDR3 sequence (DNA): TGTGCCAGCAGCTTGGGCGGGAGTAAGGATACGCAGTATTTT. It translates to CASSLGGSKDTQYF.

This clonotype has at least ten counts. V and J are TRBV20-1 and TRBJ1-4, with 7 bases lining up with TRBD1. Germline V gives CDR1 DFQATT, CDR2 SNEGSKA (reference sequence). The CDR3 runs to 14 residues. Trimming removed 6 bases from V and 9 bases from J; junction bases left unmatched: 13. The CDR3 DNA reads as TGCAGTGCCCCGAGGGTCAGGGGGACGAAAAAACTGTTTTTT. It yields the protein CSAPRVRGTKKLFF.

This sequence joins TRBV7-8 and TRBJ2-7; possible D gene TRBD1, 7 bases. Per the germline V gene, CDR1 is SGHVS and CDR2 is FQNEAQ. This CDR3 contains 15 residues. Trimming took 5 bases from V and 7 from J, leaving 21 bases between them. The CDR3 spells CASSTRQGLLVEQYF. The CDR3 region has the DNA TGTGCCAGCAGCACCCGACAGGGACTCCTGGTGGAGCAGTACTTC.

This clonotype occurred a few times. This chain connects TRBV7-2 to TRBJ1-4; D uncertain. Germline loops: CDR1 SGHTA, CDR2 FQGNSA. This CDR3 comprises 15 residues. Trimming removed 4 bases from V and 11 bases from J, with 20 bases in between. CDR3 nucleotide sequence: TGTGCCAGCAGCTCAACAGTAAGCGCCCCGGGGAAACTGTTTTTT. It yields the protein CASSSTVSAPGKLFF.

Ten or more counts support this clonotype. J is TRBJ2-1 and V is TRBV7-2; TRBD1 agrees at 8 bases. This CDR3 comprises 16 residues. J lost 3 bases, V lost 0 bases, and 4 bases had no gene match. CDR1 and CDR2 from the germline V gene are SGHTA and FQGNSA. The CDR3 reads CASSLAAGGVYNEQFF. The CDR3 coding sequence is TGTGCCAGCAGCTTAGCGGCAGGGGGCGTCTACAATGAGCAGTTCTTC. The full variable domain, in which reference TRBV7-2 and TRBJ2-1 provide the parts outside the CDR3, is GAGVSQSPSNKVTEKGKDVELRCDPISGHTALYWYRQSLGQGLEFLIYFQGNSAPDKSGLPSDRFSAERTGGSVSTLTIQRTQQEDSAVYLCASSLAAGGVYNEQFFGPGTRLTVL.

V gene TRBV4-3 combines with J gene TRBJ1-2, with D unresolved. Germline V gene data show CDR1 as LGHNA and CDR2 as YSLEER. The ends were cut back, 3 bases at V and 0 bases at J, with 11 bases in the middle. The CDR3 covers 15 residues. The CDR3 region is CASSQVDFPNYGYTF. Written as DNA, the CDR3 is TGCGCCAGCAGCCAGGTGGACTTTCCTAACTATGGCTACACCTTC.